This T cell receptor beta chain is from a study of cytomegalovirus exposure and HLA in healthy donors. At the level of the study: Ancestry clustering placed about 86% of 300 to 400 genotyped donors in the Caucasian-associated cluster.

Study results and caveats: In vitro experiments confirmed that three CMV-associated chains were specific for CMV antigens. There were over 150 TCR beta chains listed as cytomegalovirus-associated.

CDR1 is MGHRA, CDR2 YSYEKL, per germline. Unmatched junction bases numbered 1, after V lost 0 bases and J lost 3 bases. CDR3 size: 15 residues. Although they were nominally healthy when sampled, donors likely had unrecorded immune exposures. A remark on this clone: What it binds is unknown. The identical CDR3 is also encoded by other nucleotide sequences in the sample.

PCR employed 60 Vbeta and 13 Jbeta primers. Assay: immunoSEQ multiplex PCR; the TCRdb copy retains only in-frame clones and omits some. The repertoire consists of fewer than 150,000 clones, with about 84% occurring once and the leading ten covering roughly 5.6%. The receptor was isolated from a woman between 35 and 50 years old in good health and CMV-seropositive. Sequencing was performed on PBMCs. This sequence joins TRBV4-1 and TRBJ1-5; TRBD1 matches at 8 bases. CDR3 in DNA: TGCGCCAGCAGCCAAGAGGACAGGGACAATCAGCCCCAGCATTTT. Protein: CASSQEDRDNQPQHF.